This is a list of T cell receptor beta chains from one sample in a study of identical twins. MiXCR, run by TCRdb on the 5' RACE reads, gives a single entry per CDR3 protein. The data contain over 200,000 distinct CDR3 sequences, around 10% of them singletons. Sequenced material: memory (CD45RO+) T cells sorted from blood. The receptors were gathered from a young woman in good health. The CDR3 runs from the conserved cysteine through the conserved F or W. D genes are given only for firm matches. A clone size is listed for some rows: how often the clone was seen (once, few, many), or a class if it is expanded.

D gene,J gene,V gene,clone size,CDR3 protein,CDR3 DNA
.,TRBJ2-5,TRBV5-1,few,CASSLIGTPQETQYF,TGCGCCAGCAGCTTAATTGGGACGCCACAAGAGACCCAGTACTTC
.,TRBJ2-5,TRBV20-1,.,CSARGTGGETQYF,TGCAGTGCTAGAGGGACAGGAGGGGAGACCCAGTACTTC
TRBD1,TRBJ1-1,TRBV12-3/TRBV12-4,many,CASAPQGASIGTEAFF,TGTGCCAGCGCTCCTCAGGGGGCTAGTATCGGAACTGAAGCTTTCTTT
TRBD1,TRBJ1-1,TRBV9,few,CASSGRGTGEAFF,TGTGCCAGCAGCGGAAGAGGGACAGGAGAAGCTTTCTTT
.,TRBJ2-1,TRBV7-2,few,CASSFDRKQFF,TGTGCCAGCAGCTTTGACCGAAAGCAGTTCTTC
TRBD1,TRBJ1-6,TRBV20-1,few,CSARDEGQGYSPLHF,TGCAGTGCTAGAGACGAGGGACAGGGTTATTCACCCCTCCACTTT
.,TRBJ1-1,TRBV6-5,few,CASSSPYTEAFF,TGTGCCAGCAGTTCCCCCTACACTGAAGCTTTCTTT
TRBD1,TRBJ2-5,TRBV20-1,.,CSAGGGTGGSPQETQYF,TGCAGTGCCGGGGGTGGGACAGGGGGGTCCCCCCAAGAGACCCAGTACTTC
.,TRBJ1-1,TRBV5-1,few,CASSGDTAGAEAFF,TGCGCCAGCAGCGGTGACACGGCTGGCGCTGAAGCTTTCTTT
TRBD1,TRBJ1-2,TRBV3-1,few,CASSRSTGEANYGYTF,TGTGCCAGCAGCCGGAGCACAGGGGAGGCCAACTATGGCTACACCTTC
.,TRBJ2-2,TRBV18,.,CASSPLQGFAGELFF,TGTGCCAGCTCACCGTTGCAGGGGTTCGCCGGGGAGCTGTTTTTT
TRBD2,TRBJ2-1,TRBV6-4,many,CASSESASGGADEQFF,TGTGCCAGCAGTGAATCGGCTAGCGGGGGGGCGGATGAGCAGTTCTTC
.,TRBJ2-2,TRBV5-1,.,CASISPGRELFF,TGCGCCAGCATCAGCCCGGGAAGGGAGCTGTTTTTT
.,TRBJ1-6,TRBV20-1,.,CSARDPDRTYSPLHF,TGCAGTGCTAGAGATCCCGACAGGACATACTCACCCCTCCACTTT
TRBD2,TRBJ2-6,TRBV6-5,few,CASSSAGAGANVLTF,TGTGCCAGCAGTTCAGCGGGAGCTGGGGCCAACGTCCTGACTTTC
.,TRBJ1-1,TRBV29-1,few,CSVRSAMNTEAFF,TGCAGCGTTCGTTCAGCGATGAACACTGAAGCTTTCTTT